A single sample is the source of the 26 T cell receptor beta chains below, sequenced in a study of regulatory T cells in long-lasting Graves disease. The sample's time point: persistent/refractory GD, antithyroid drugs over 5 years with positive TRAb. From RNA extracted from PBMCs, the TCR library was made. Arm-PCR of CDR3 regions with iRepertoire HTBI primers generated TCR beta libraries. TCRdb analysed the multiplex PCR reads with MiXCR anew, one entry per CDR3 protein. The sample lists about 310,000 distinct CDR3 sequences; 20% to 25% were seen once. The specimen comprised peripheral blood mononuclear cells (PBMCs), sampled when the disease was refractory, from a patient treated with antithyroid drugs. Receptors were obtained from a female donor with Graves disease.

Comment on this clonotype: Germline is not matched at one junction end, which may reflect a read error. V and J are TRBV7-2 and TRBJ2-7; no definite D call. The CDR3 contains 14 residues. Germline V gene lookup returns CDR1 SGHTA and CDR2 FQGNSA. DNA for the CDR3: TGTGTCAGCAGCTTAGTTGGCGGCGGCGACGAGCAGTACTTC. It translates to CVSSLVGGGDEQYF.

The table lists this clonotype with a count of one. Written as DNA, the CDR3 is TGTGCCAGCAGCGCCATACTCGGGGCATACGAGCAGTTCTTC. Translation: CASSAILGAYEQFF. The V gene is TRBV7-2, the J gene TRBJ2-1, with D perhaps TRBD1 or TRBD2 (5 bases each). The CDR3 has 14 residues. CDR1 SGHTA and CDR2 FQGNSA come from the germline V gene. Between the trimmed V and J ends, which lost 5 bases and 10 bases, there was a span of 18 bases.

This clonotype was observed many times. V and J are TRBV20-1 and TRBJ1-1; no clear D gene. The V end lost 4 bases, the J end lost 1 base, and 25 bases lay between the germline ends. CDR3 length: 18 residues. Germline-derived CDR1 and CDR2 are DFQATT and SNEGSKA (reference sequence). CDR3 in DNA: TGCAGTGCTATCCGGCCTCGGACGGAAAATGACAAGAACACTGAAGCTTTCTTT. This sequence encodes CSAIRPRTENDKNTEAFF.

Many counts were recorded for this clonotype. The rearrangement links TRBV28 to TRBJ2-7; D assignment may be TRBD1 or TRBD2 (5 bases each). The germline V gene encodes CDR1 MDHEN and CDR2 SYDVKM. Trimming stripped 5 bases from V and 1 base from J, with 9 bases between. The CDR3 runs to 13 residues. The CDR3 reads CASSTGASYEQYF. DNA for the CDR3: TGTGCCAGCAGTACCGGGGCTTCCTACGAGCAGTACTTC.

The chain combines TRBV9 with TRBJ2-2, with D uncertain. The V end was cut by 0 bases, the J end by 4 bases, with 13 bases between. The germline CDR1 and CDR2 sequences are SGDLS and YYNGEE. The CDR3 length is 16 residues. CDR3 in DNA: TGTGCCAGCAGCGTAGTGGAAGGGCTGAGCACCGGGGAGCTGTTTTTT. It is translated as CASSVVEGLSTGELFF.

The J gene is TRBJ2-3, the V gene TRBV6-1; 9 bases agree with TRBD1. Germline lookup yields CDR1 MNHNS and CDR2 SASEGT. The CDR3 consists of 15 residues. Losses at the gene ends were 6 bases for V and 4 bases for J; bases not matched to a gene: 8. In DNA form, the CDR3 reads TGTGCCAGCAGGGAAACGGGACAGGGCGCAGATACGCAGTATTTT. This translates into CASRETGQGADTQYF.

The chain links TRBV7-2 to TRBJ2-1, with D perhaps matching TRBD1 (6 bases). CDR1 SGHTA and CDR2 FQGNSA come from the germline V gene. This CDR3 has 13 residues. The V gene lost 4 bases and the J gene lost 7 bases, with 11 bases spanning the gap. The CDR3 reads CASSWGLTNEQFF. The CDR3 DNA is TGTGCCAGCAGCTGGGGGCTGACGAATGAGCAGTTCTTC.

V is TRBV28 and J is TRBJ2-5; D is undetermined. Per the germline V gene, CDR1 is MDHEN and CDR2 is SYDVKM. V was shortened by 4 bases and J by 4 bases, with 13 bases between the two germline ends. The CDR3 length is 14 residues. The CDR3 reads CASSSLQNSETQYF. The CDR3 coding sequence is TGTGCCAGCAGTTCCTTACAGAACTCAGAGACCCAGTACTTC.

This clonotype was seen a handful of times. The V and J genes are TRBV10-3 and TRBJ2-5, with D possibly being TRBD1 (6 bases). The CDR3 length is 16 residues. V was trimmed by 0 bases and J by 1 base, leaving 12 bases between them. Germline lookup yields CDR1 ENHRY and CDR2 SYGVKD. The CDR3 loop reads CAISESTWTAQETQYF. In nucleotides, the CDR3 is TGTGCCATCAGTGAGTCTACCTGGACAGCCCAAGAGACCCAGTACTTC.

This clonotype was picked up many times. The J gene is TRBJ1-3, the V gene TRBV10-3, with 8 bases lining up with TRBD1. The CDR3 is made up of 15 amino acids. The germline CDR1 and CDR2 sequences are ENHRY and SYGVKD. J lost 0 bases, V lost 3 bases, and 1 base had no gene match. CDR3 DNA sequence: TGTGCCATCAGTGACGGACAGGGCTCTGGAAACACCATATATTTT. It translates to CAISDGQGSGNTIYF.

This clonotype was detected many times. The rearrangement uses TRBV27 and TRBJ2-7; the D gene is possibly TRBD1 (6 bases). V lost 4 bases to trimming and J lost 0 bases, with 16 bases between them. Germline CDR1 reads MNHEY; CDR2 reads SMNVEV (reference sequence). The CDR3 runs 16 residues. CDR3 nucleotide sequence: TGTGCCAGCAGTTACCAACGGGACACCAGCTCCTACGAGCAGTACTTC. Its translation: CASSYQRDTSSYEQYF.

This clonotype has a count of ten or more. The chain uses TRBV3-1 and TRBJ1-4; 9 nucleotides agree with TRBD1. The J segment lost 8 bases and the V segment lost 5 bases, leaving 6 bases of the junction unmatched. The germline V gene has CDR1 LGHDT and CDR2 YNNKEL (reference sequence). This CDR3 is 14 amino acids long. The CDR3 region is CASSDGQGYEKLFF. The CDR3 DNA reads as TGTGCCAGCAGCGACGGACAGGGGTACGAAAAACTGTTTTTT.

The gene calls are TRBV6-1 and TRBJ2-5, with a tentative D call TRBD2 (5 bases). Germline V lookup: CDR1 MNHNS, CDR2 SASEGT. CDR3 length: 15 amino acids. Between the trimmed V and J ends, which lost 8 bases and 5 bases, there was a span of 21 bases. The CDR3 loop is CASSVLAASSETQYF. CDR3 bases: TGTGCCAGCTCAGTCCTAGCTGCCTCGTCGGAGACCCAGTACTTC.

The chain joins TRBV11-1 to TRBJ2-7; 9 nucleotides agree with TRBD2. From germline, CDR1 is SGHAT and CDR2 FQDESV (reference sequence). After removal of 4 bases from V and 5 bases from J, the junction contained 9 bases not matched to a gene. The CDR3 sequence is 15 residues long. CDR3 loop: CASSSIAGASNEQYF. The CDR3 DNA reads TGTGCCAGCAGCTCGATAGCGGGAGCTTCTAACGAGCAGTACTTC. The full variable domain, in which reference TRBV11-1 and TRBJ2-7 provide the parts outside the CDR3, is EAEVAQSPRYKITEKSQAVAFWCDPISGHATLYWYRQILGQGPELLVQFQDESVVDDSQLPKDRFSAERLKGVDSTLKIQPAELGDSAMYLCASSSIAGASNEQYFGPGTRLTVT.

The V call is TRBV7-9, the J call TRBJ2-7; D is possibly TRBD2 (6 bases). The CDR3 has 13 residues. Germline V gives CDR1 SEHNR, CDR2 FQNEAQ (reference sequence). Trimming cost V 5 bases and J 7 bases, with 15 bases left between them. CDR3 coding DNA: TGTGCCAGCAGCCCCCCCCTAGCGCGGGAGCAGTACTTC. Translated, it gives CASSPPLAREQYF.

The chain carries TRBV14 and TRBJ2-4, with 7 bases matching TRBD2. The CDR3 totals 14 residues. The V gene's germline CDR1 is SGHDN and CDR2 FVKESK. V gave up 1 base and J gave up 9 bases; unmatched junction bases: 6. The CDR3, as DNA: TGTGCCAGCAGCCAAGGGACTAGTGGTCCCATTCAGTACTTC. This codes for CASSQGTSGPIQYF. Full variable domain (rest looked up from reference TRBV14 and TRBJ2-4): EAGVTQFPSHSVIEKGQTVTLRCDPISGHDNLYWYRRVMGKEIKFLLHFVKESKQDESGMPNNRFLAERTGGTYSTLKVQPAELEDSGVYFCASSQGTSGPIQYFGAGTRLSVL.

This clonotype has ten or more counts. The J gene is TRBJ1-6, the V gene TRBV3-1; 7 bases match TRBD1. CDR3 length: 15 amino acids. Germline CDR1 reads LGHDT; CDR2 reads YNNKEL (reference sequence). Trimming removed 3 bases from V and 9 bases from J; junction bases left unmatched: 8. The CDR3 reads CASSHGRDSSSPLHF. CDR3 nucleotide sequence: TGTGCCAGCAGCCATGGCCGGGACAGCAGTTCACCCCTCCACTTT.

The J gene is TRBJ1-5, the V gene TRBV18; 11 positions agree with TRBD1. The J segment lost 8 bases and the V segment lost 8 bases, leaving 23 bases of the junction unmatched. CDR1 and CDR2 from the germline V gene are KGHSH and LQKENI. The CDR3 covers 19 residues. The CDR3: CASQSGLPSGTGGLEPQHF. The CDR3 nucleotides read TGTGCCAGCCAATCGGGTCTACCTAGCGGGACAGGGGGTTTGGAGCCCCAGCATTTT.

About this clonotype: A clone one base away is much larger, so this may be a read error. This chain connects TRBV29-1 to TRBJ2-5; TRBD2 aligns across 8 bases. The V gene's germline CDR1 is SQVTM and CDR2 ANQGSEA. The CDR3 contains 15 residues. As DNA, the CDR3 is TGCAGCGCTGAAGATTCCAGCGGGAGTTTGGAGACCCAGTACTTC. Translating gives CSAEDSSGSLETQYF.

With regard to this clonotype: Relative to the germline gene, one junction end is altered; a read error may explain this. The CDR3 region is CASSYRRLAANTGGLFF. The DNA of the CDR3 is TGTGCCAGCAGTTACAGGAGACTAGCGGCGAACACCGGGGGGCTGTTTTTT. V is TRBV6-9 and J is TRBJ2-2; TRBD2 matches 9 bases. From germline, CDR1 is MNHGY and CDR2 SVAAGI. The CDR3 totals 17 residues.

This clonotype was observed many times. The gene calls are TRBV12-3 or TRBV12-4 and TRBJ1-5; tentatively, D is TRBD1 (5 bases). V dropped 6 bases and J dropped 8 bases, with 17 bases sitting between them. CDR3 length: 14 amino acids. The CDR3 DNA reads TGTGCCAGCAGCTTGGCAGGTGGGGCTGAGCCCCAGCATTTT. It codes for CASSLAGGAEPQHF.

This clonotype was seen a few times. The J gene is TRBJ2-7, the V gene TRBV4-1; 11 positions match TRBD1. The V segment lost 1 base and the J segment 5 bases; nucleotides outside the gene matches: 13. This CDR3 is built from 18 residues. Germline loops: CDR1 MGHRA, CDR2 YSYEKL. Here the CDR3 reads CASSQVERWTGGFDEQYF. The CDR3 bases are TGCGCCAGCAGCCAAGTGGAGAGATGGACAGGGGGCTTCGACGAGCAGTACTTC.

The chain combines TRBV4-1 with TRBJ2-7, with D possibly being TRBD2 (6 bases). The ends were cut back, 1 base at V and 3 bases at J, with 13 bases in the middle. The CDR3 spans 15 residues. The germline V gene has CDR1 MGHRA and CDR2 YSYEKL. The CDR3 nucleotides read TGCGCCAGCAGCCAAGTATTGGCGGGGATCTACGAGCAGTACTTC. Protein: CASSQVLAGIYEQYF.

This clonotype was observed many times. This chain uses TRBV11-2 with TRBJ2-3; 10 positions match TRBD1. J gave up 3 bases and V 4 bases, and 4 bases lay outside the gene matches. The CDR3 totals 15 residues. Germline loops: CDR1 SGHAT, CDR2 FQNNGV. The CDR3 reads CASSSGQGITDTQYF. The CDR3 nucleotides read TGTGCCAGCAGCTCGGGACAGGGGATAACAGATACGCAGTATTTT.

This clonotype was seen more than once but under ten times. Given a much more abundant clone one base away, this may be a read error. The gene calls are TRBV28 and TRBJ1-1; the D gene is possibly TRBD1 (5 bases). Germline V gene sequence: CDR1 MDHEN, CDR2 SYDVKM. This CDR3 contains 15 residues. The CDR3 is CAGSSPVGVNTEAFF. The CDR3 nucleotides are TGTGCCGGCAGTTCGCCGGTAGGGGTGAACACTGAAGCTTTCTTT. The variable domain in full, with the rest retrieved from reference TRBV28 and TRBJ1-1, is DVKVTQSSRYLVKRTGEKVFLECVQDMDHENMFWYRQDPGLGLRLIYFSYDVKMKEKGDIPEGYSVSREKKERFSLILESASTNQTSMYLCAGSSPVGVNTEAFFGQGTRLTVV.

Only a few counts were recorded for this clonotype. The CDR3 nucleotides are TGTGCCAGCAGTACCCTGGACAGGTCGCCACCCCTCCACTTT. Its protein is CASSTLDRSPPLHF. The gene calls are TRBV28 and TRBJ1-6; the match to TRBD1 covers 7 bases. In germline, CDR1 is MDHEN, CDR2 SYDVKM. The trim removed 5 bases at V and 11 bases at J, leaving 9 bases unmatched. The CDR3 totals 14 residues.